The next 16 T cell receptor beta chains were all read from a single sample in a study of technical replicates of blood from several donors. Sequencing was performed with immunoSEQ multiplex PCR; in TCRdb, only in-frame clones are kept and a portion is missing. The sample consists of tens of thousands of clones, approximately 90% of them appearing once. The sample taken for sequencing was PBMCs. The receptors shown here come from a human donor in good health. Some clones in this sample may be carry-over from other donors' samples.

The genes are TRBV5-5 and TRBJ1-1; perhaps TRBD1 as D (5 bases). The CDR3 totals 13 residues. Germline values: CDR1 SGHKS, CDR2 YYEKEE (reference sequence). Deletions cut 5 bases from V and 0 bases from J, with 8 bases between. The CDR3 loop is CASRRQLNTEAFF. The CDR3 region has the DNA TGTGCCAGCAGACGACAGTTGAACACTGAAGCTTTCTTT.

The V gene is TRBV2, the J gene TRBJ1-5, with D perhaps matching TRBD1 (5 bases). Between the trimmed V and J ends, which lost 6 bases and 0 bases, there was a span of 24 bases. This CDR3 region has 19 residues. Germline V gene lookup returns CDR1 SNHLY and CDR2 FYNNEI. The CDR3 reads CASSRGRGEGLYSNQPQHF. CDR3 DNA sequence: TGTGCCAGCAGCCGTGGCCGAGGGGAGGGCCTCTATAGCAATCAGCCCCAGCATTTT.

The rearrangement uses TRBV2 and TRBJ2-7; 13 bases fit TRBD2. The CDR3 is 20 residues long. V lost 2 bases to trimming and J lost 0 bases; unmatched junction nucleotides: 13. The germline gives CDR1 SNHLY, CDR2 FYNNEI. The CDR3 is CASSENPGLAGTRSSYEQYF. The CDR3 nucleotides read TGTGCCAGCAGTGAAAACCCGGGACTAGCGGGGACCAGGAGCTCCTACGAGCAGTACTTC.

This clone was recorded a few times. The chain joins TRBV30 to TRBJ2-7, with 7 bases that match TRBD1. The junction had 3 bases not matched to a gene; V was cut back by 1 base and J by 3 bases. CDR1 and CDR2 (germline): GTSNPN, SVGIG (reference sequence). The CDR3 loop spans 13 amino acids. The CDR3 sequence: CAWSGDSVYEQYF. The CDR3 DNA reads as TGTGCCTGGAGTGGGGACAGTGTCTACGAGCAGTACTTC.

V usage is TRBV6-5 and J usage is TRBJ2-5, with D maybe TRBD2 (6 bases). CDR3 size: 15 residues. Per the germline V gene, CDR1 is MNHEY and CDR2 is SVGAGI. V was cut by 1 base and J by 5 bases, with 14 bases left in between. DNA for the CDR3: TGTGCCAGCAGTTACTTGAGGGACTGGGGGGAGACCCAGTACTTC. Translation gives CASSYLRDWGETQYF.

The chain uses TRBV5-1 and TRBJ2-7; D is possibly TRBD1 (5 bases). CDR1 SGHRS and CDR2 YFSETQ come from the germline V gene. Trimming removed 1 base at V and 0 bases at J, with 8 bases between. The CDR3 runs to 14 residues. The CDR3 region is CASSLLDSSYEQYF. CDR3 nucleotides: TGCGCCAGCAGCTTGCTAGACAGCTCCTACGAGCAGTACTTC.

The rearrangement joins TRBV9 to TRBJ2-7, with a possible D match to TRBD1 (6 bases). The CDR3 contains 15 residues. The V end lost 2 bases, the J end lost 4 bases, and 16 bases lay between the germline ends. The germline V gene has CDR1 SGDLS and CDR2 YYNGEE. CDR3 in DNA: TGTGCCAGCAGCGTCGACTACAGGGCGGAGTACGAGCAGTACTTC. As protein: CASSVDYRAEYEQYF.

The chain uses TRBV9 and TRBJ2-7; 7 bases fit TRBD1. The CDR3 has 14 amino acids. The J segment lost 3 bases and the V segment lost 4 bases, leaving 7 bases of the junction unmatched. Per the germline V gene, CDR1 is SGDLS and CDR2 is YYNGEE. The CDR3 DNA is TGTGCCAGCAGCCCAGCGACAGGGAACTACGAGCAGTACTTC. Amino acids: CASSPATGNYEQYF.

The rearrangement joins TRBV30 to TRBJ2-5, with TRBD2 as a possible D gene (6 bases). CDR1 is GTSNPN and CDR2 is SVGIG in the germline V gene (reference sequence). The CDR3 has 15 amino acids. With 0 bases removed from V and 2 bases from J, the gap between germline ends came to 13 bases. CDR3 sequence (DNA): TGTGCCTGGAGTGTCCCATTAGCGGTACAAGAGACCCAGTACTTC. It is translated as CAWSVPLAVQETQYF. The full variable domain, its missing parts supplied by reference TRBV30 and TRBJ2-5, is SQTIHQWPATLVQPVGSPLSLECTVEGTSNPNLYWYRQAAGRGLQLLFYSVGIGQISSEVPQNLSASRPQDRQFILSSKKLLLSDSGFYLCAWSVPLAVQETQYFGPGTRLLVL.

This clone was recorded only once. V gene TRBV5-1 combines with J gene TRBJ2-1; tentatively, D is TRBD2 (6 bases). The CDR3 has 16 residues. Germline-derived CDR1 and CDR2 are SGHRS and YFSETQ. V was trimmed by 0 bases and J by 3 bases, leaving 13 bases between them. CDR3 region: CASSLDPGTYYNEQFF. CDR3 nucleotide sequence: TGCGCCAGCAGCTTGGATCCCGGGACTTACTACAATGAGCAGTTCTTC.

This clone was seen just once. J is TRBJ2-2 and V is TRBV2; the D is unclear. V dropped 4 bases and J dropped 0 bases, with 9 bases sitting between them. The CDR3 loop spans 15 amino acids. Germline CDR1 is SNHLY and CDR2 is FYNNEI. The CDR3: CASSVGNANTGELFF. In nucleotides, the CDR3 is TGTGCCAGCAGTGTGGGCAACGCGAACACCGGGGAGCTGTTTTTT.

The CDR3 nucleotides read TGTGCCAGCAGCCGAGCTAGCGGGATCGTCGGCACAGATACGCAGTATTTT. Its protein product is CASSRASGIVGTDTQYF. The chain carries TRBV14 and TRBJ2-3, with 9 nucleotides matching TRBD2. V lost 4 bases and J lost 1; bases outside the gene matches: 9. The CDR3 totals 17 residues. Germline V gene sequence: CDR1 SGHDN, CDR2 FVKESK. The complete variable domain, with remaining parts taken from reference TRBV14 and TRBJ2-3, reads EAGVTQFPSHSVIEKGQTVTLRCDPISGHDNLYWYRRVMGKEIKFLLHFVKESKQDESGMPNNRFLAERTGGTYSTLKVQPAELEDSGVYFCASSRASGIVGTDTQYFGPGTRLTVL.

The chain links TRBV27 to TRBJ1-1; possibly TRBD1 for D (6 bases). The CDR3 runs 11 residues. Trimming shortened V by 6 bases and J by 10 bases, and 12 bases separated the two germline ends. Germline V gene lookup returns CDR1 MNHEY and CDR2 SMNVEV (reference sequence). CDR3 DNA: TGTGCCAGCAGCGGGGGGCTAGGAGCTTTCTTT. Its translation is CASSGGLGAFF.

This clone was seen only once. The genes are TRBV6-5 and TRBJ2-7; TRBD1 is a possible D gene (6 bases). V shed 6 bases and J shed 2 bases, with 17 bases lying between them. The CDR3 has 15 amino acids. Germline V gene sequence: CDR1 MNHEY, CDR2 SVGAGI. CDR3 region: CASRRTAILTYEQYF. DNA of the CDR3: TGTGCCAGCAGGAGGACAGCCATCTTGACCTACGAGCAGTACTTC.

The V and J genes are TRBV30 and TRBJ2-7; TRBD1 might be the D (6 bases). CDR3 length equals 13 residues. Between the trimmed V and J ends, which lost 0 bases and 2 bases, there was a span of 8 bases. CDR1 and CDR2 (germline): GTSNPN, SVGIG (reference sequence). The CDR3 here is CAWSVQGPYEQYF. The CDR3 bases are TGTGCCTGGAGTGTACAGGGACCCTACGAGCAGTACTTC.

The chain links TRBV2 to TRBJ2-5; possibly TRBD1 for D (6 bases). This CDR3 region has 13 residues. Germline loops: CDR1 SNHLY, CDR2 FYNNEI. V was pared by 6 bases and J by 3 bases, with 11 bases between. The CDR3 DNA sequence: TGTGCCAGCAGCGTTCACAGGGAAGAGACCCAGTACTTC. Its protein is CASSVHREETQYF.